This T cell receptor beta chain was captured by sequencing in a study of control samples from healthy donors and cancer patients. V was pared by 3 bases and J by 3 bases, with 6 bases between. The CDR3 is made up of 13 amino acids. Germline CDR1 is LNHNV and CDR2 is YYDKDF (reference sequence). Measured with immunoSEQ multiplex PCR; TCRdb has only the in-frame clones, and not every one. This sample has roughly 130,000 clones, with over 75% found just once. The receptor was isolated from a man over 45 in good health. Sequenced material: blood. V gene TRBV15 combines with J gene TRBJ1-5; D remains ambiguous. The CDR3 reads CATSSRANQPQHF. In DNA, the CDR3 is TGTGCCACCAGCAGCCGGGCCAATCAGCCCCAGCATTTT.